These T cell receptor beta chains were read from a single sample in a study of tumor-infiltrating lymphocytes in primary liver carcinoma. Via MiXCR, TCRdb re-called the multiplex PCR reads, giving one row per CDR3 protein. The table lists approximately 330,000 distinct CDR3 sequences, 65% of them singletons. The specimen sequenced was peripheral blood. These receptor sequences come from a man aged 40-50 years with primary liver carcinoma and hepatitis B virus infection. The CDR3 runs from the conserved cysteine through the conserved F or W.

TRBV6-6	TRBJ2-5	CASSRTDRETQYF
TRBV11-2	TRBJ2-7	CVSSLDRGDDQYF
TRBV11-2	TRBJ2-1	CASSLDRFRFADNEQFF
TRBV28	TRBJ1-5	CASSLWIFGGHQPQHF
TRBV4-1	TRBJ2-1	CASSQVRDNYNEQFF
TRBV11-2	TRBJ2-1	CASSPLIPGQGLNEQFF
TRBV10-3	TRBJ2-5	CAISAGSSGGYQETQYF
TRBV12-3/TRBV12-4	TRBJ2-7	CASSQRASYERYF
TRBV5-6	TRBJ2-3	CASSLSLVGGDTQYF
TRBV11-2	TRBJ2-6	CASSLGAGPGSGANVLTF
TRBV11-2	TRBJ2-5	CASSPPGGTQYF
TRBV6-1	TRBJ2-1	CASRRLAGEQFF
TRBV11-2	TRBJ1-4	CASSFDRGREKLFF
TRBV4-1	TRBJ2-1	CASSQDTAGTYNVQFF
TRBV14	TRBJ2-7	CASSQGLQCYEQYF
TRBV5-4	TRBJ1-4	CASSVGQISTNEKLFF
TRBV11-2	TRBJ1-2	CASSFWGAYGYAF
TRBV5-4	TRBJ2-3	CANSAGQPGTDTQYF
TRBV12-3/TRBV12-4	TRBJ1-5	CASSLAQGGQPQHF
TRBV5-4	TRBJ2-1	CARSATGTNEQFF
TRBV28	TRBJ1-2	CASSFRWDRGYYGYTF
TRBV10-1	TRBJ2-3	CASSLRLLDGDTQYF
TRBV4-1	TRBJ2-3	CASSQEPILGGQNTDTQYF
TRBV7-9	TRBJ1-2	CASSLMDRGDYGYTF
TRBV28	TRBJ2-2	CASIYGQGAGGELFF
TRBV5-8	TRBJ2-2	CVSSLDGTANTGELFF
TRBV28	TRBJ1-5	CASSFRAVNQPQHF
TRBV4-3	TRBJ2-4	CANSQDWAKNIQYF
TRBV6-1	TRBJ2-7	CASSIQGQGRYEQYF
TRBV6-5	TRBJ2-7	CASRQIYEQYF
TRBV6-2/TRBV6-3	TRBJ2-2	CASSYLLAGDFATGELFF
TRBV6-2/TRBV6-3	TRBJ2-3	CASSYGGESTDTQYF
TRBV11-2	TRBJ2-1	CASNPPGLADYNEQFF
TRBV5-8	TRBJ2-7	CASSFGGSDEQYF
TRBV30	TRBJ2-7	CTWPGVAYEHYF
TRBV6-5	TRBJ2-1	CASSRKPSGQKNEQFF
TRBV12-3/TRBV12-4	TRBJ2-5	CASTPRGVETQYF
TRBV5-6	TRBJ1-4	CASSLGRALEKLFF
TRBV4-2	TRBJ2-5	CTSSLGTSGSEAQYF
TRBV11-2	TRBJ2-7	CASRFRASISSYEQYF
TRBV5-6	TRBJ2-5	CASSFLEVAQYF
TRBV12-3/TRBV12-4	TRBJ2-1	CASSSDRRIEQSF
TRBV6-2/TRBV6-3	TRBJ2-1	CASSPDWVEQSF
TRBV6-5	TRBJ2-7	CASGRLADSYEQYF
TRBV6-6	TRBJ2-1	CASSNGGSGTYNEQFF
TRBV29-1	TRBJ1-2	CSVATTDRVIPGYTF
TRBV10-3	TRBJ1-1	CATKFGGGQEGNTEAFF
TRBV6-1	TRBJ1-6	CASSEAVGLVSPLHF
TRBV11-3	TRBJ1-1	CASSLVSGSEAFF
TRBV7-8	TRBJ2-1	CVSSLPISGRDNNEQFF
TRBV7-9	TRBJ2-1	CASSESGTSGSYNEQFF
TRBV11-3	TRBJ2-7	CASSLEAADSYEQYF
TRBV30	TRBJ2-3	CAWDTTSGNTDTQYF
TRBV6-1	TRBJ2-5	CASINPSQETQCF
TRBV11-2	TRBJ1-3	CVSSFFEGAENTIYF
TRBV6-1	TRBJ2-7	CASIAGLALYEQYF
TRBV29-1	TRBJ2-1	CSVEGLAGDNEQFF
TRBV7-9	TRBJ2-7	CASSLVRATGEQYF